One and the same sample provided the 23 T cell receptor beta chains below, sequenced in a study of CD8+CD57+ T cells in acquired aplastic anemia. Sequenced patients had shown CD8+CD57+ cell expansion by flow cytometry. Genomic DNA templated the TCR beta VDJ and CDR3 profiling. One entry per CDR3 protein, called by TCRdb with MiXCR from the reads. The repertoire includes 150,000 to 200,000 distinct CDR3 sequences, about 45% of them detected once, and roughly 1.2% sits in the top ten. Source material: sorted CD4+, CD8+, or CD8+CD57+ T cells (not recorded which) from PBMCs. The source of these receptors is a human donor with aplastic anemia.

The chain couples TRBV2 to TRBJ2-2, with D unresolved. This CDR3 spans 13 amino acids. The germline gives CDR1 SNHLY, CDR2 FYNNEI. The V gene lost 7 bases and the J gene lost 2 bases, with 8 bases spanning the gap. CDR3 coding DNA: TGTGCCAGCAAAATCGCCAACACCGGGGAGCTGTTTTTT. It codes for CASKIANTGELFF.

Worth noting for this clonotype: A much larger clone lies one base from this, so it may be a read error. The V call is TRBV7-9, the J call TRBJ1-1; the match to TRBD1 covers 9 bases. V was pared by 5 bases and J by 7 bases, with 2 bases of the junction left unmatched. The CDR3 loop spans 12 amino acids. The germline gives CDR1 SEHNR, CDR2 FQNEAQ (reference sequence). The CDR3 sequence: CASSADRGEAFF. The DNA of the CDR3 is TGTGCCAGCAGCGCGGACAGGGGTGAAGCTTTCTTT.

This clonotype was counted a few times. V is TRBV6-1 and J is TRBJ1-3; 8 bases fit TRBD1. CDR3 size: 14 residues. Germline V gene data show CDR1 as MNHNS and CDR2 as SASEGT. J gave up 8 bases and V 8 bases, and 11 bases lay outside the gene matches. This CDR3 reads CASDGVGTGDTIYF. As DNA, the CDR3 is TGTGCCAGCGACGGCGTGGGGACAGGTGACACCATATATTTT.

This clonotype showed up many times. This sequence joins TRBV7-2 and TRBJ1-3; possibly TRBD1 for D (6 bases). This CDR3 region has 17 residues. Per the germline V gene, CDR1 is SGHTA and CDR2 is FQGNSA. Trimming shortened V by 0 bases and J by 4 bases, and 16 bases separated the two germline ends. The CDR3 reads CASSLAHPGGGGNTIYF. The CDR3 DNA follows: TGTGCCAGCAGCTTAGCCCATCCCGGGGGCGGCGGAAACACCATATATTTT.

This clonotype was seen ten or more times. The gene calls are TRBV19 and TRBJ1-1, with 7 bases that match TRBD1. V lost 4 bases to trimming and J lost 5 bases; unmatched junction nucleotides: 4. The CDR3 extends over 13 amino acids. Germline CDR1 LNHDA, CDR2 SQIVND (reference sequence). The CDR3 protein is CASSKDRETEAFF. In nucleotides, the CDR3 is TGTGCCAGTAGTAAAGACAGGGAAACTGAAGCTTTCTTT.

On this clonotype: It may be a read error: a sequence one base away is much more abundant. J is TRBJ2-3 and V is TRBV5-1; D may correspond to TRBD1 or TRBD2 (5 bases each). This CDR3 contains 12 residues. The V gene lost 9 bases and the J gene lost 4 bases, with 12 bases spanning the gap. Germline lookup yields CDR1 SGHRS and CDR2 YFSETQ. The CDR3 sequence: CATRDRSDTQYF. The CDR3 DNA follows: TGCGCCACCCGGGACCGATCAGATACGCAGTATTTT.

This clonotype was seen at least ten times. The rearrangement joins TRBV4-1 to TRBJ2-5, with D tentatively TRBD1 or TRBD2 (6 bases each). The V gene lost 0 bases and the J gene lost 6 bases, with 14 bases spanning the gap. The CDR3 extends over 15 amino acids. Germline V gene sequence: CDR1 MGHRA, CDR2 YSYEKL. Here the CDR3 reads CASSQDGGSGQTQYF. As DNA, the CDR3 is TGCGCCAGCAGCCAAGACGGGGGCTCCGGCCAGACCCAGTACTTC.

This rearrangement joins TRBV2 to TRBJ1-2; TRBD1 might be the D (5 bases). The CDR3 consists of 10 residues. With 8 bases removed from V and 5 bases from J, the gap between germline ends came to 6 bases. CDR1 is SNHLY and CDR2 is FYNNEI in the germline V gene. CDR3 residues: CASGTYGYTF. As DNA, the CDR3 is TGTGCCAGCGGGACTTATGGCTACACCTTC.

This clonotype was counted many times. The chain is built from TRBV20-1 and TRBJ1-1, with a tentative D call TRBD1 (6 bases). Germline CDR1 DFQATT, CDR2 SNEGSKA (reference sequence). CDR3 length: 19 residues. Trimming pared 0 bases from V and 1 base from J, leaving 24 bases between. CDR3 protein: CSARDLRAGATQRNTEAFF. The DNA for the CDR3 is TGCAGTGCTAGAGATTTAAGGGCAGGGGCCACTCAGAGGAACACTGAAGCTTTCTTT.

This clonotype was recorded at least ten times. The rearrangement uses TRBV9 and TRBJ2-5, with D unclear. CDR1 is SGDLS, CDR2 YYNGEE, per germline. Trimming stripped 0 bases from V and 2 bases from J, with 17 bases between. The CDR3 sequence is 17 residues long. The CDR3 DNA is TGTGCCAGCAGCGTAGAGGTGGCGGAGATTTCACAAGAGACCCAGTACTTC. This codes for CASSVEVAEISQETQYF.

The chain combines TRBV6-1 with TRBJ2-3, with TRBD2 as a possible D gene (6 bases). Germline assignment: CDR1 MNHNS and CDR2 SASEGT. The ends were cut back, 0 bases at V and 2 bases at J, with 12 bases in the middle. This CDR3 contains 16 residues. The CDR3 region is CASSEAWWDFTDTQYF. The CDR3 bases are TGTGCCAGCAGTGAAGCCTGGTGGGACTTCACAGATACGCAGTATTTT.

The chain has TRBV5-4 and TRBJ1-2; a possible D gene is TRBD1 (5 bases). The CDR3 loop spans 16 amino acids. Looked up from germline, CDR1 is SGHNT and CDR2 is YYREEE (reference sequence). V was trimmed by 0 bases and J by 0 bases, leaving 12 bases between them. In nucleotides, the CDR3 is TGTGCCAGCAGCTTGGCCGGGGGAGGCTCTAACTATGGCTACACCTTC. Protein sequence: CASSLAGGGSNYGYTF.

Comment on this clonotype: One end of the junction is discordant with germline, which a read error may explain. This chain uses TRBV6-1 with TRBJ1-2; perhaps TRBD1 as D (5 bases). This CDR3 has 13 amino acids. Germline V gives CDR1 MNHNS, CDR2 SASEGT. The CDR3: CASGDLQGRGYTF. In nucleotides, the CDR3 is TGTGCCAGCGGTGATCTGCAGGGACGGGGCTACACCTTC.

The chain combines TRBV5-1 with TRBJ1-5, with D unclear. This CDR3 is 13 amino acids long. Trimming pared 4 bases from V and 4 bases from J, leaving 9 bases between. In germline, CDR1 is SGHRS, CDR2 YFSETQ. The CDR3 DNA is TGCGCCAGCAGCGTCGGGAGGAATCAGCCCCAGCATTTT. It specifies CASSVGRNQPQHF.

This clonotype was counted ten times or more. This chain links TRBV5-4 with TRBJ2-3; D tentatively fits TRBD1 or TRBD2 (5 bases each). V was pared by 0 bases and J by 8 bases, with 19 bases between. The CDR3 runs to 16 residues. Per the germline V gene, CDR1 is SGHNT and CDR2 is YYREEE (reference sequence). The CDR3 DNA follows: TGTGCCAGCAGCTTGGGTGGGACCTACAATTTCGGTACGCAGTATTTT. It is translated as CASSLGGTYNFGTQYF.

This chain uses TRBV12-3 or TRBV12-4 with TRBJ1-5, with D unclear. V was pared by 5 bases and J by 4 bases, with 9 bases between. This CDR3 spans 13 amino acids. CDR3 in amino acids: CASSEDWNQPQHF. CDR3 sequence (DNA): TGTGCCAGCAGTGAGGACTGGAATCAGCCCCAGCATTTT.

This clonotype was detected many times. The chain combines TRBV10-1 with TRBJ2-1; D tentatively fits TRBD1 or TRBD2 (6 bases each). Trimming pared 3 bases from V and 9 bases from J, leaving 21 bases between. The germline V gene encodes CDR1 WNHNN and CDR2 SYGVQD (reference sequence). The CDR3 spans 16 residues. CDR3 DNA sequence: TGCGCCAGCAGTGATGGGGGCGGGACTCCATCGGGTGAGCAGTTCTTC. It is translated as CASSDGGGTPSGEQFF.

The V call is TRBV29-1, the J call TRBJ2-3, with D uncertain. The V end lost 3 bases, the J end lost 5 bases, and 6 bases lay between the germline ends. The CDR3 sequence is 11 residues long. Germline CDR1 and CDR2: SQVTM and ANQGSEA. This CDR3 reads CSVERLDTQYF. Here the CDR3 DNA reads TGCAGCGTTGAGCGATTAGATACGCAGTATTTT.

This clonotype was seen ten or more times. The chain recombines TRBV6-1 with TRBJ1-5; D uncertain. Trimming removed 7 bases at V and 4 bases at J, with 11 bases between. Germline V CDR1 and CDR2: MNHNS, SASEGT. The CDR3 covers 13 residues. CDR3 sequence reads: CASIEGLNQPQHF. DNA for the CDR3: TGTGCCAGCATCGAGGGTTTGAATCAGCCCCAGCATTTT.

This clonotype was seen at least ten times. The chain links TRBV4-1 to TRBJ2-5, with unresolved D. Germline CDR1 reads MGHRA; CDR2 reads YSYEKL. The CDR3 sequence is 15 residues long. The ends were cut back, 1 base at V and 2 bases at J, with 11 bases in the middle. As DNA, the CDR3 is TGCGCCAGCAGCCAAGCCGCCCCGAATCAAGAGACCCAGTACTTC. Protein sequence: CASSQAAPNQETQYF.

A remark on this clonotype: This clone may be a read error of a much larger clone one base away. In DNA form, the CDR3 reads TGCAGTGCTAGAGACGCTGGGTTTTTCACTGAAGCTTTCTTT. The encoded protein is CSARDAGFFTEAFF. The rearrangement joins TRBV20-1 to TRBJ1-1; D is undetermined. In germline, CDR1 is DFQATT, CDR2 SNEGSKA (reference sequence). Trimming cost V 0 bases and J 4 bases, with 12 bases left between them. This CDR3 is built from 14 residues.

This clonotype was seen only a few times. The V gene is TRBV6-1, the J gene TRBJ1-3; D might be TRBD1 (5 bases). The CDR3 covers 16 residues. Per the germline V gene, CDR1 is MNHNS and CDR2 is SASEGT. V shed 5 bases and J shed 0 bases, with 14 bases lying between them. CDR3 coding DNA: TGTGCCAGCAGTCAACGGGGGGTCCTCTCTGGAAACACCATATATTTT. Translating gives CASSQRGVLSGNTIYF.

Comment on this clonotype: Relative to the germline gene, one junction end is altered; a read error may explain this. J is TRBJ1-5 and V is TRBV10-2; D might be TRBD1 (6 bases). CDR1 is WSHSY, CDR2 SAAADI, per germline. This CDR3 has 13 residues. CDR3 region: CASSEGGGQPQHF. CDR3 DNA: TGCGCCAGCAGTGAAGGGGGGGGCCAGCCCCAACATTTT.